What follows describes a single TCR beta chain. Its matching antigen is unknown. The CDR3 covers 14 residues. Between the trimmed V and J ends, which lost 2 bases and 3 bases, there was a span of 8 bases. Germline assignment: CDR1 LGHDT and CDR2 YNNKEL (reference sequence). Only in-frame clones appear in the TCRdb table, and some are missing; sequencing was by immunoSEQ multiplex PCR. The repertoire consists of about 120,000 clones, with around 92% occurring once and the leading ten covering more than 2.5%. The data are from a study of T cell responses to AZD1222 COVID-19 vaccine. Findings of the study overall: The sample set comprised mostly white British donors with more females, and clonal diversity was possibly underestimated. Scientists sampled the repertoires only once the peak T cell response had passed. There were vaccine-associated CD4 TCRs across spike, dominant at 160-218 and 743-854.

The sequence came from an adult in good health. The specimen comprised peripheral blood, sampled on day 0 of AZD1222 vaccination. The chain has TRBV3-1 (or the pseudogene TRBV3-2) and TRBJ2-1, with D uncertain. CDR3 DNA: TGTGCCAGCAGCCAACCGACCATCTACAATGAGCAGTTCTTC. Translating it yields CASSQPTIYNEQFF.